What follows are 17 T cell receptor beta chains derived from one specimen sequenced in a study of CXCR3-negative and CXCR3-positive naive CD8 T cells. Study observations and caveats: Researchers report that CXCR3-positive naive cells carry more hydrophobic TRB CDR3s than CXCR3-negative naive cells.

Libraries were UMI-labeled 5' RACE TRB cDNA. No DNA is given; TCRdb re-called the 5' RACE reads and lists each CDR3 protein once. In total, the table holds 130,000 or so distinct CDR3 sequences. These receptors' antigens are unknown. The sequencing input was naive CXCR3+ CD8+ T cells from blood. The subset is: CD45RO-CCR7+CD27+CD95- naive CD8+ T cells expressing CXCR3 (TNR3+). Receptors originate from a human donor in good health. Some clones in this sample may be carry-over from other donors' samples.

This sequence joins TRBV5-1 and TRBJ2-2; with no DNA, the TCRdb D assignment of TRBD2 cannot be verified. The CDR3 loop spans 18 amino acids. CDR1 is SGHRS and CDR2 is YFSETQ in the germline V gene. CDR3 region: CASSLVVSGAPLTGELFF.

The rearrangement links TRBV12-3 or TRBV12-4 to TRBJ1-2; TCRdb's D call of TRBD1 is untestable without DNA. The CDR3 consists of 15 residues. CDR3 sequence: CASISSDDRRYGYTF.

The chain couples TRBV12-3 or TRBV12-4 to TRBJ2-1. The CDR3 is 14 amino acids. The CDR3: CASSYGGTYNEQFF.

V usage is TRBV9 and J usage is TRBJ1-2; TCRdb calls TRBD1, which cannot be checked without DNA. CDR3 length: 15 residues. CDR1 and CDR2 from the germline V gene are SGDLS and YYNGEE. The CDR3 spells CASSDLIGGNYGYTF.

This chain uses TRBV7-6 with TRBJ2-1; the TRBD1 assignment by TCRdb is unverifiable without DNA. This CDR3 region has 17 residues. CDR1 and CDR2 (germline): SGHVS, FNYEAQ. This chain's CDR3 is CASSLATAGTKHNEQFF.

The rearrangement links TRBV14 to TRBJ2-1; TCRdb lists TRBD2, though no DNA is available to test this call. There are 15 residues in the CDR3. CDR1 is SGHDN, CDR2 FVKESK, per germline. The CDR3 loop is CASSQVAAGYNEQFF.

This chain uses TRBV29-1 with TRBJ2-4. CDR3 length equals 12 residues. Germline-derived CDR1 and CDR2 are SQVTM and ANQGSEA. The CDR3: CSVEGLENIQYF.

The CDR3 loop is CASSLVVAGETYEQYF. This sequence joins TRBV7-9 and TRBJ2-7; absent DNA, TCRdb's TRBD2 call cannot be checked. The CDR3 consists of 16 residues. From germline, CDR1 is SEHNR and CDR2 FQNEAQ (reference sequence).

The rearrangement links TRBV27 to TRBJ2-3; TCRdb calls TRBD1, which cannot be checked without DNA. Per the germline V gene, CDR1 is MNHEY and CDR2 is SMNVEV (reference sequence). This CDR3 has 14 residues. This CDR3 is CASSSGSWGDTQYF.

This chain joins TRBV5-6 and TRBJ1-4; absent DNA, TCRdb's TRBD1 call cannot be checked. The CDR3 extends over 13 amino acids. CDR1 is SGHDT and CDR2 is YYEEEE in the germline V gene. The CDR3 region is CASSPDSNEKLFF.

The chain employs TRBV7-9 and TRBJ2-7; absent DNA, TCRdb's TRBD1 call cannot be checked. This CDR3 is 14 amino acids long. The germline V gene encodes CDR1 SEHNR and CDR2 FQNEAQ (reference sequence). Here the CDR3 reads CASSTGTNSYEQYF.

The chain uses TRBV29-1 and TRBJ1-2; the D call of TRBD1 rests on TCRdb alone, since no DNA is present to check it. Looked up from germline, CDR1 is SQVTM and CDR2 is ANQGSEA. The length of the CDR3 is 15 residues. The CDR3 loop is CSVGGGLYSLSGYTF.

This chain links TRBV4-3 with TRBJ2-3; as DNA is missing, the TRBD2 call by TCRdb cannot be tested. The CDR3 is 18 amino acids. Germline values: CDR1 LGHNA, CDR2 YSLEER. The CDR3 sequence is CASSQDRLVGEGTDTQYF.

The CDR3: CASSTPPGDEQYF. The genes are TRBV12-3 or TRBV12-4 and TRBJ2-7; TCRdb's D gene call, TRBD1, goes unchecked for lack of DNA. The CDR3 runs to 13 residues.

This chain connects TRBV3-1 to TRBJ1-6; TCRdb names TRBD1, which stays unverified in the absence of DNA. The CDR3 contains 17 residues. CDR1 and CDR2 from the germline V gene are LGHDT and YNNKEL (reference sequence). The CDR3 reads CASSQGRDSIYNSPLHF.

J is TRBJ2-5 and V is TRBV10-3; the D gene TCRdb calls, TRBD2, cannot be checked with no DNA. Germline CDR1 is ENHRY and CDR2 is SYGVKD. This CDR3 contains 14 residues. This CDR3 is CAISRAGTQETQYF.

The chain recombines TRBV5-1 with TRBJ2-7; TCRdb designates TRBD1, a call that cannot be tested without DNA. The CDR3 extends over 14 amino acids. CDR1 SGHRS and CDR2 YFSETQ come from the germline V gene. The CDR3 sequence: CASSFTGMSLEQYF.